This T cell receptor (beta chain) derives from a study of immune evolution from preneoplasia to lung adenocarcinoma. Measured with immunoSEQ multiplex PCR; TCRdb has only the in-frame clones, and not every one. The repertoire consists of roughly 4,600 clones, with 65% to 85% occurring once and the leading ten covering 8.2%. Overall study findings and caveats: From normal lung to invasive adenocarcinoma, top clone frequencies appeared to decrease. Later-stage lesions appeared to have more T cells, more diversity, less clonality.

CDR1 and CDR2 (germline): MNHEY, SVGAGI. V was shortened by 7 bases and J by 6 bases, with 4 bases between the two germline ends. The CDR3 loop spans 10 amino acids. As concerns this clone: Antigen: not known.

The sample comprised FFPE adjacent normal lung tissue. The TCR originated in a donor at least 70 years old with lung adenocarcinoma. V usage is TRBV6-5 and J usage is TRBJ1-5; D unclear. The CDR3 coding sequence is TGTGCCAGCAAGGGTCAGCCCCAGCATTTT. This sequence encodes CASKGQPQHF.